A single sample gave rise to the 29 T cell receptor beta chains below, sequenced in a study of PD-1 blockade in classical Hodgkin lymphoma. TCRdb's copy holds only in-frame clones and misses some; the assay was immunoSEQ multiplex PCR. The sample records about 97,000 clones, roughly 83% being singletons. Autologous stem cell transplantation was followed by relapse in every patient, and brentuximab vedotin exposure varied. The sequenced sample was peripheral blood mononuclear cells (PBMCs), obtained at baseline. These TCRs come from a human donor with classical Hodgkin lymphoma.

The rearrangement links TRBV28 to TRBJ2-7; TRBD1 matches at 7 bases. V gave up 6 bases and J gave up 1 base; unmatched junction bases: 6. Germline assignment: CDR1 MDHEN and CDR2 SYDVKM. The CDR3 covers 14 residues. The DNA of the CDR3 is TGTGCCAGCAGGATGGACAGGCATTCCTACGAGCAGTACTTC. Translating gives CASRMDRHSYEQYF.

The chain combines TRBV4-2 with TRBJ2-2, with 7 nucleotides matching TRBD2. Trimming at V came to 0 bases and at J to 0 bases, leaving 4 bases not matched to a gene. Germline V gives CDR1 LGHNA, CDR2 YNFKEQ. The CDR3 sequence is 17 residues long. The CDR3 nucleotides are TGTGCCAGCAGCCAAGATCGGGGGACTACGAACACCGGGGAGCTGTTTTTT. Translation: CASSQDRGTTNTGELFF.

This chain connects TRBV7-2 to TRBJ2-7, with unresolved D. V dropped 2 bases and J dropped 7 bases, with 15 bases sitting between them. CDR1 and CDR2 (germline): SGHTA, FQGNSA. This CDR3 is 14 amino acids long. The CDR3 DNA sequence: TGTGCCAGCAGCTTACAATCCGCGGCGACTGAGCAGTACTTC. It translates to CASSLQSAATEQYF.

V and J are TRBV29-1 and TRBJ2-7; 9 nucleotides match TRBD2. The germline CDR1 and CDR2 sequences are SQVTM and ANQGSEA. The CDR3 totals 14 residues. The ends lost 7 bases at V and 5 bases at J; junction bases unmatched: 12. Written as DNA, the CDR3 is TGCAGCGGCCGTAATAGCGGGAGAAATAACGAGCAGTACTTC. Translating it yields CSGRNSGRNNEQYF.

The chain is built from TRBV29-1 and TRBJ2-4; D ambiguous. The length of the CDR3 is 13 residues. CDR1 is SQVTM, CDR2 ANQGSEA, per germline. The ends were cut back, 5 bases at V and 5 bases at J, with 13 bases in the middle. CDR3 bases: TGCAGCGTTAACCCTGCGCCACAAAACATTCAGTACTTC. Translating gives CSVNPAPQNIQYF.

The V call is TRBV10-3, the J call TRBJ2-7, with TRBD1 matching 8 bases. The length of the CDR3 is 16 residues. Germline V gene data show CDR1 as ENHRY and CDR2 as SYGVKD. With V trimmed by 6 bases and J by 0 bases, 10 bases remained unmatched. The CDR3 region is CAISGRSGTGSYEQYF. In nucleotides, the CDR3 is TGTGCCATCAGCGGACGGTCCGGGACAGGCTCCTACGAGCAGTACTTC.

This clone was counted a few times. V gene TRBV7-2 combines with J gene TRBJ2-5; D might be TRBD1 or TRBD2, each matching 5 bases. Germline loops: CDR1 SGHTA, CDR2 FQGNSA. The CDR3 loop spans 13 amino acids. V gave up 5 bases and J gave up 7 bases, with 14 bases separating them. The CDR3 region is CASSRDGSGTQYF. CDR3 DNA sequence: TGTGCCAGCAGCCGGGACGGTTCAGGGACCCAGTACTTC. The complete variable domain, with remaining parts taken from reference TRBV7-2 and TRBJ2-5, reads GAGVSQSPSNKVTEKGKDVELRCDPISGHTALYWYRQSLGQGLEFLIYFQGNSAPDKSGLPSDRFSAERTGGSVSTLTIQRTQQEDSAVYLCASSRDGSGTQYFGPGTRLLVL.

The J gene is TRBJ2-3, the V gene TRBV21-1; TRBD2, the table's D call, was not compared with the DNA. TRBV21-1 is tagged as a pseudogene. This CDR3 is built from 14 residues. The CDR3 DNA reads TGTGCCAGCAGCACCGACTTATCCACAGATACGCAGTATTTT. It specifies CASSTDLSTDTQYF.

DNA of the CDR3: TGCGCCAGCAGAAAAGGACTAGCGACCGCACTTGGCATTCAGTACTTC. Translation gives CASRKGLATALGIQYF. J is TRBJ2-4 and V is TRBV5-1; TRBD2 agrees at 9 bases. V gave up 5 bases and J gave up 9 bases; unmatched junction bases: 15. The CDR3 contains 16 residues. Germline lookup yields CDR1 SGHRS and CDR2 YFSETQ.

This clone showed up just a few times. The genes are TRBV11-2 and TRBJ2-7; perhaps TRBD2 as D (6 bases). CDR1 is SGHAT and CDR2 is FQNNGV in the germline V gene. Trimming removed 5 bases from V and 3 bases from J, with 14 bases in between. The CDR3 length is 14 residues. DNA of the CDR3: TGTGCCAGCAGCCTAGGGGTGGGGGGCTACGAGCAGTACTTC. Amino acid sequence: CASSLGVGGYEQYF. The full variable domain, with the rest looked up from reference TRBV11-2 and TRBJ2-7, is EAGVAQSPRYKIIEKRQSVAFWCNPISGHATLYWYQQILGQGPKLLIQFQNNGVVDDSQLPKDRFSAERLKGVDSTLKIQPAKLEDSAVYLCASSLGVGGYEQYFGPGTRLTVT.

V is TRBV19 and J is TRBJ2-1; the match to TRBD2 covers 10 bases. The CDR3 sequence is 15 residues long. With V trimmed by 4 bases and J by 1 base, 1 base remained unmatched. Germline CDR1 is LNHDA and CDR2 is SQIVND (reference sequence). CDR3: CASSKTSGSYNEQFF. The CDR3 DNA reads as TGTGCCAGTAGTAAGACTAGCGGGTCCTACAATGAGCAGTTCTTC.

The chain recombines TRBV9 with TRBJ1-2; 11 nucleotides line up with TRBD1. In germline, CDR1 is SGDLS, CDR2 YYNGEE. With 0 bases clipped from V and 5 bases from J, the junction kept 3 bases outside the gene matches. The CDR3 covers 15 residues. This chain's CDR3 is CASSVAGQGVYGYTF. DNA for the CDR3: TGTGCCAGCAGCGTAGCGGGACAGGGGGTTTATGGCTACACCTTC. Full variable domain (rest looked up from reference TRBV9 and TRBJ1-2): DSGVTQTPKHLITATGQRVTLRCSPRSGDLSVYWYQQSLDQGLQFLIQYYNGEERAKGNILERFSAQQFPDLHSELNLSSLELGDSALYFCASSVAGQGVYGYTFGSGTRLTVV.

The chain carries TRBV7-3 and TRBJ2-2, with 13 nucleotides matching TRBD2. This CDR3 is built from 18 residues. V gave up 6 bases and J gave up 5 bases; unmatched junction bases: 12. The germline V gene encodes CDR1 SGHTA and CDR2 FQGTGA. CDR3: CASRKGTSGINPTGELFF. In nucleotides, the CDR3 is TGTGCCAGCAGAAAGGGGACTAGCGGGATTAATCCGACCGGGGAGCTGTTTTTT.

The chain employs TRBV9 and TRBJ2-2, with 12 bases fitting TRBD2. Unmatched junction bases numbered 3, after V lost 2 bases and J lost 1 base. CDR3 size: 17 residues. CDR1 and CDR2 (germline): SGDLS, YYNGEE. CDR3 sequence: CASSVRTSGENTGELFF. For the CDR3, the DNA is TGTGCCAGCAGCGTCCGGACTAGCGGGGAGAACACCGGGGAGCTGTTTTTT.

The V gene is TRBV5-1, the J gene TRBJ2-2; TRBD1 might be the D (5 bases). This CDR3 region has 17 residues. Trimming left V 5 bases short and J 1 base short, with 18 bases between. CDR1 SGHRS and CDR2 YFSETQ come from the germline V gene. The CDR3 nucleotides read TGCGCCAGCAGGCTCCCATGGACAAATGAGAACACCGGGGAGCTGTTTTTT. Protein: CASRLPWTNENTGELFF.

This chain uses TRBV18 with TRBJ1-3; 7 bases agree with TRBD1. This CDR3 has 15 residues. The V gene end was trimmed by 2 bases and the J gene end by 1 base; junction bases not matched to a gene: 2. The germline V gene encodes CDR1 KGHSH and CDR2 LQKENI. CDR3: CASSPMDRSGNTIYF. The DNA for the CDR3 is TGTGCCAGCTCACCAATGGACAGGTCTGGAAACACCATATATTTT.

This chain joins TRBV12-5 and TRBJ2-1; 9 nucleotides align to TRBD2. Germline CDR1 and CDR2: LGHNT and FRNRAP. V was pared by 0 bases and J by 9 bases, with 6 bases of the junction left unmatched. The CDR3 length is 15 residues. CDR3: CASGLVGTSRGEQFF. The CDR3 nucleotides read TGTGCTAGTGGTTTGGTCGGGACTAGCCGGGGTGAGCAGTTCTTC. The full variable domain, completed using reference TRBV12-5 and TRBJ2-1, is DARVTQTPRHKVTEMGQEVTMRCQPILGHNTVFWYRQTMMQGLELLAYFRNRAPLDDSGMPKDRFSAEMPDATLATLKIQPSEPRDSAVYFCASGLVGTSRGEQFFGPGTRLTVL.

This clone was detected only a few times. The chain combines TRBV27 with TRBJ2-2; 14 nucleotides agree with TRBD2. Unmatched junction bases numbered 8, after V lost 6 bases and J lost 5 bases. The CDR3 contains 17 residues. The germline V gene has CDR1 MNHEY and CDR2 SMNVEV (reference sequence). CDR3 amino acids: CASSPGTSGRHTGELFF. The DNA of the CDR3 is TGTGCCAGCAGCCCTGGGACTAGCGGGAGACATACCGGGGAGCTGTTTTTT.

This sequence joins TRBV7-6 and TRBJ1-1; perhaps TRBD1 as D (6 bases). The length of the CDR3 is 14 residues. Germline CDR1 and CDR2: SGHVS and FNYEAQ. Trimming stripped 4 bases from V and 0 bases from J, with 9 bases between. CDR3 DNA sequence: TGTGCCAGCAGCTACGGACAGATGAACACTGAAGCTTTCTTT. Protein product: CASSYGQMNTEAFF.

The chain is built from TRBV19 and TRBJ1-2; 10 positions agree with TRBD1. Germline CDR1 reads LNHDA; CDR2 reads SQIVND (reference sequence). This CDR3 spans 14 amino acids. The J segment lost 3 bases and the V segment lost 5 bases, leaving 3 bases of the junction unmatched. CDR3 amino acids: CASSLTGGDYGYTF. DNA for the CDR3: TGTGCCAGTAGTCTGACAGGGGGCGACTATGGCTACACCTTC.

About this clone: Within the sample, other DNA sequences also encode this same CDR3. The V gene is TRBV28, the J gene TRBJ2-7; D not certain. There are 13 residues in the CDR3. Trimming pared 3 bases from V and 0 bases from J, leaving 6 bases between. Germline CDR1 reads MDHEN; CDR2 reads SYDVKM. The CDR3 nucleotides are TGTGCCAGCAGTTTGGGCGGCTCCTACGAGCAGTACTTC. The encoded protein is CASSLGGSYEQYF.

The DNA of the CDR3 is TGTGCCAGCAGCTTTAACACTGAAGCTTTCTTT. This translates into CASSFNTEAFF. The chain couples TRBV5-5 to TRBJ1-1; D call uncertain. Per germline, CDR1 SGHKS and CDR2 YYEKEE (reference sequence). The V end lost 2 bases, the J end lost 2 bases, and 1 base lay between the germline ends. This CDR3 contains 11 residues.

The genes are TRBV9 and TRBJ2-7; D gene ambiguous. CDR1 SGDLS and CDR2 YYNGEE come from the germline V gene. Trimming stripped 0 bases from V and 3 bases from J, with 4 bases between. The CDR3 covers 12 residues. CDR3 sequence reads: CASSVDGYEQYF. In nucleotides, the CDR3 is TGTGCCAGCAGCGTAGATGGCTACGAGCAGTACTTC.

The V call is TRBV6-5, the J call TRBJ1-4, with D perhaps TRBD1 (6 bases). The germline V gene has CDR1 MNHEY and CDR2 SVGAGI. The CDR3 runs 15 residues. Deletions cut 6 bases from V and 3 bases from J, with 14 bases between. The CDR3 nucleotides read TGTGCCAGCAGACCTAGGAGGGGGTCTAATGAAAAACTGTTTTTT. This translates into CASRPRRGSNEKLFF.

The chain links TRBV5-1 to TRBJ2-5, with 15 bases aligning to TRBD2. Germline V gene sequence: CDR1 SGHRS, CDR2 YFSETQ. This CDR3 comprises 19 residues. V was clipped by 1 base and J by 1 base; unmatched bases: 8. CDR3 DNA: TGCGCCAGCAGCTTGATGGGACTAGCGGGAGGAGGGGGCCAAGAGACCCAGTACTTC. It codes for CASSLMGLAGGGGQETQYF.

This chain joins TRBV28 and TRBJ2-7; the D is unclear. Germline values: CDR1 MDHEN, CDR2 SYDVKM. The V end was cut by 2 bases, the J end by 4 bases, with 3 bases between. The CDR3 spans 11 residues. CDR3 coding DNA: TGTGCCAGCAGTTTAATGTACGAGCAGTACTTC. This translates into CASSLMYEQYF.

V usage is TRBV5-6 and J usage is TRBJ2-3; D is unresolved. V gave up 1 base and J gave up 6 bases, with 3 bases separating them. This CDR3 region has 11 residues. Germline loops: CDR1 SGHDT, CDR2 YYEEEE. The chain's CDR3 is CASSLSDTQYF. DNA of the CDR3: TGTGCCAGCAGCTTGTCGGATACGCAGTATTTT.

The chain joins TRBV7-9 to TRBJ2-2; tentatively, D is TRBD1 (6 bases). Germline assignment: CDR1 SEHNR and CDR2 FQNEAQ (reference sequence). V gave up 5 bases and J gave up 1 base, with 8 bases separating them. The CDR3 has 14 residues. The CDR3 reads CASSLGQNTGELFF. The CDR3 bases are TGTGCCAGCAGCCTGGGACAGAACACCGGGGAGCTGTTTTTT.

The chain recombines TRBV10-2 with TRBJ1-2; D not resolved. V was pared by 3 bases and J by 3 bases, with 8 bases between. The length of the CDR3 is 13 residues. CDR1 WSHSY and CDR2 SAAADI come from the germline V gene. The CDR3: CASSESGYYGYTF. DNA for the CDR3: TGCGCCAGCAGTGAATCGGGTTACTATGGCTACACCTTC.